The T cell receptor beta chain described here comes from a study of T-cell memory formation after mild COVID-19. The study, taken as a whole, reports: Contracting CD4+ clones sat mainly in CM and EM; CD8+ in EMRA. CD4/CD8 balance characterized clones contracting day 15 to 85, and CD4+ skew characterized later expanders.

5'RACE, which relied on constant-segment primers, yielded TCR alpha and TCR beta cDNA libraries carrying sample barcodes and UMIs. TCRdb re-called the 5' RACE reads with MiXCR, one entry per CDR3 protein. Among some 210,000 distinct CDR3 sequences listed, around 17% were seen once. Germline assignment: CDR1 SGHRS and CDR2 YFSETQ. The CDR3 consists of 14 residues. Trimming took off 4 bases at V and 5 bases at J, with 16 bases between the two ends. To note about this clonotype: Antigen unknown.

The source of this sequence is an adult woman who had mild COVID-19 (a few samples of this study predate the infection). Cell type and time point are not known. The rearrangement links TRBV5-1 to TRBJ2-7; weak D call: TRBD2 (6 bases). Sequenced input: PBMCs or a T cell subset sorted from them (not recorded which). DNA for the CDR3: TGCGCCAGCAGCCGGGGGTCGGGTCTGGACGAGCAGTACTTC. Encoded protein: CASSRGSGLDEQYF.